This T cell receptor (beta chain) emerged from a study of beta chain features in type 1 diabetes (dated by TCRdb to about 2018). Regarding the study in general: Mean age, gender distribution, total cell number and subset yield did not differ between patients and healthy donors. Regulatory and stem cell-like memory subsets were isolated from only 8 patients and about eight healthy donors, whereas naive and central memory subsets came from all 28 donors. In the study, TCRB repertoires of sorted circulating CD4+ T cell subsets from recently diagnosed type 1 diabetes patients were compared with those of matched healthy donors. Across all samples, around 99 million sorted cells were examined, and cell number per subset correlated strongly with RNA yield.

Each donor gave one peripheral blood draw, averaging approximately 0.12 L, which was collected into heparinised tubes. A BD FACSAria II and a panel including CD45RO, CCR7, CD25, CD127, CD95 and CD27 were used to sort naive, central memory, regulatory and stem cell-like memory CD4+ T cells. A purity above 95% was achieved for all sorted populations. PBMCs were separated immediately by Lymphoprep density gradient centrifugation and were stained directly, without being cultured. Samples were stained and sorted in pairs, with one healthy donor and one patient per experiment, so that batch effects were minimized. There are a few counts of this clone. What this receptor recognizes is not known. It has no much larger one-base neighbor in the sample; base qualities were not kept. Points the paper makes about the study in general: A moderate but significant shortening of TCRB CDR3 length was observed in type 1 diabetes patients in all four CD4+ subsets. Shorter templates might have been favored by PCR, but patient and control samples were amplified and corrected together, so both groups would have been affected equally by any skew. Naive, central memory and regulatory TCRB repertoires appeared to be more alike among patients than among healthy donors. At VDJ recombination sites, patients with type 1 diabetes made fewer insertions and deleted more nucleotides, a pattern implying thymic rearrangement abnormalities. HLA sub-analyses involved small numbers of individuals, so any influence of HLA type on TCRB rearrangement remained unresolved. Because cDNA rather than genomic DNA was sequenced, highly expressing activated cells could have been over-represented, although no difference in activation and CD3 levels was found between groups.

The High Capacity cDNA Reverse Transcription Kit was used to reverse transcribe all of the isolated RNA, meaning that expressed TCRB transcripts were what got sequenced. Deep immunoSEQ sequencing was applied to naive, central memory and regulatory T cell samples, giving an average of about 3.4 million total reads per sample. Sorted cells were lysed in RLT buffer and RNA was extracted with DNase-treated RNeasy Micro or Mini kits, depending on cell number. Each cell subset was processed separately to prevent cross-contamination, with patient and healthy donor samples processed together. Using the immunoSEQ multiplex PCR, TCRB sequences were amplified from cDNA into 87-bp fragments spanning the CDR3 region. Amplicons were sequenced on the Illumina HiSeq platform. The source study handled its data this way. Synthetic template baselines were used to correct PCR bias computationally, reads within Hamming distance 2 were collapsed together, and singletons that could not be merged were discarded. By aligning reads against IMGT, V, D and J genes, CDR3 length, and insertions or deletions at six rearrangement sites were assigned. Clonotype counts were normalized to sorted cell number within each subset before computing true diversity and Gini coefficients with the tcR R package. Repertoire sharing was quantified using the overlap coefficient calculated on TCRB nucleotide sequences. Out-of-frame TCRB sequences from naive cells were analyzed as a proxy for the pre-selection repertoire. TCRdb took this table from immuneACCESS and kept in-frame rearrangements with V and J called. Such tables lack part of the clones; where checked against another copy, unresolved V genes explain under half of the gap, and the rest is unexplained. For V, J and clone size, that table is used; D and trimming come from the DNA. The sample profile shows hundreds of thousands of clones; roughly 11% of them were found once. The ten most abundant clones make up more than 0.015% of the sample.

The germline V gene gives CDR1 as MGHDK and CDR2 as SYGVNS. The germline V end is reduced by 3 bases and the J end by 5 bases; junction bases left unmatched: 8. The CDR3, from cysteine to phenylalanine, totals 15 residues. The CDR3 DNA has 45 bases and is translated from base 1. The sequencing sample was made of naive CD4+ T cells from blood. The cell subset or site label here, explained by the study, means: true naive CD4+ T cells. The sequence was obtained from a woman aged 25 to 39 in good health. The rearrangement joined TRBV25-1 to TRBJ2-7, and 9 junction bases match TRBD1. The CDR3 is CASSEGGTGHDEQYF. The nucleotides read TGTGCCAGCAGTGAGGGCGGGACAGGGCATGACGAGCAGTACTTC.